The 5 T cell receptor beta chains below come from one sample, sequenced in a study of blood T cells in healthy people across ages. The authors ran a second PCR of about 6 to 11 cycles using a sample-barcoded 5' primer and a J-beta primer mix. TCRdb independently ran MiXCR on the 5' RACE reads; one entry per CDR3 protein. The data contain about 1.1 million distinct CDR3 sequences, more than 30% of them singletons. Material: blood. All receptors come from a man aged 18 to 29 in good health.

A few counts support this clonotype. The V call is TRBV10-3, the J call TRBJ1-2; TRBD1 matches 7 bases. The CDR3 length is 16 residues. The germline V gene has CDR1 ENHRY and CDR2 SYGVKD. Trimming took 0 bases from V and 2 from J; bases not matched to a gene: 6. As DNA, the CDR3 is TGTGCCATCAGTGAGTCTGGGGGACAGAGAAACTATGGCTACACCTTC. It translates to CAISESGGQRNYGYTF.

The J gene is TRBJ2-7, the V gene TRBV18; D is perhaps TRBD1 or TRBD2 (5 bases each). The ends were cut back, 4 bases at V and 7 bases at J, with 20 bases in the middle. The CDR3 consists of 15 residues. From germline, CDR1 is KGHSH and CDR2 LQKENI. The CDR3 DNA follows: TGTGCCAGCTCACTAGGACGGGGACGAGATAGGGAGCAGTACTTC. Its translation: CASSLGRGRDREQYF.

About this clonotype: A read error may produce the germline difference seen at one junction end. The chain uses TRBV20-1 and TRBJ1-2; 7 bases map to TRBD1. The CDR3 length is 14 residues. CDR1 is DFQATT and CDR2 is SNEGSKA in the germline V gene (reference sequence). CDR3 sequence reads: CSARTGINHYVYTF. Here the CDR3 DNA reads TGCAGTGCTAGGACAGGGATTAACCACTATGTCTACACCTTC.

This clonotype was recorded once. The rearrangement links TRBV5-1 to TRBJ1-1, with D possibly matching TRBD1 (5 bases). Germline V lookup: CDR1 SGHRS, CDR2 YFSETQ. This CDR3 comprises 14 residues. Trimming removed 3 bases at V and 1 base at J, with 10 bases between. CDR3 nucleotides: TGCGCCAGCAGCTGGGGACCGGAGAACACTGAAGCTTTCTTT. This encodes CASSWGPENTEAFF.

This clonotype turned up a few times. The chain joins TRBV12-3 or TRBV12-4 to TRBJ2-1; D uncertain. The V end lost 6 bases, the J end lost 5 bases, and 17 bases lay between the germline ends. This CDR3 comprises 15 residues. CDR3 loop: CASSLDVAPHNEQFF. The CDR3 DNA sequence: TGTGCCAGCAGCTTGGACGTAGCCCCCCACAATGAGCAGTTCTTC.